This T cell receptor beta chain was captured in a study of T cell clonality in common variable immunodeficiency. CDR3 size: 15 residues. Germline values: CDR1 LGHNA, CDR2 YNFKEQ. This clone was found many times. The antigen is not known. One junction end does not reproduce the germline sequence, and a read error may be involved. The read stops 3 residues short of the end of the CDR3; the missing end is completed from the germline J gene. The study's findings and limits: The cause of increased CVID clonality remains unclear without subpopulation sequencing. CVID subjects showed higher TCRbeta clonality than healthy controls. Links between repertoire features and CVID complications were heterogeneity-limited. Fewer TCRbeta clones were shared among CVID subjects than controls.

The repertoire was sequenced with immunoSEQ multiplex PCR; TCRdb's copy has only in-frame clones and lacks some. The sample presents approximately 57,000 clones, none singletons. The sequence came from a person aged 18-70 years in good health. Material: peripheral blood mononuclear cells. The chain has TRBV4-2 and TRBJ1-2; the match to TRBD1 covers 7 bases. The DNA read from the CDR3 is TGCGCCAGCAGCCGGCTGAATGACAGGGACTATGGC. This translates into CASSRLNDRDYG. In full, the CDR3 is CASSRLNDRDYGYTF.